These T cell receptor beta chains were read from a single sample in a study of cytomegalovirus exposure and HLA in healthy donors. Sequenced by immunoSEQ multiplex PCR; TCRdb stores in-frame clones only, minus some. The table shows roughly 200,000 clones, with roughly four fifths occurring only once. Sequenced: PBMCs. Receptor source: a woman younger than 30 in good health and CMV-seronegative. Each CDR3 is given with its conserved first and last residue. The D gene is left open where the match is weak. Clone size is not always given. Where it is, it says once, few, many or a class for expanded clones.

>NA|NA|TRBV9|TRBJ2-2
TGTGCCAGCAGCGTAGGCGTCGCGAACACCGGGGAGCTGTTTTTT
CASSVGVANTGELFF
>TRBD2|NA|TRBV9|TRBJ2-1
TGTGCCAGCAGCGGAAATTTAGCGGGAGGGCGAAGTCTTGAGCAGTTCTTC
CASSGNLAGGRSLEQFF
>NA|NA|TRBV19|TRBJ1-5
TGTGCCACGAGCCAGGGCGACAGGTTCAATCAGCCCCAGCATTTT
CATSQGDRFNQPQHF
>NA|NA|TRBV2|TRBJ2-3
TGTGCCAGCAGGACAGACACAGATACGCAGTATTTT
CASRTDTDTQYF
>NA|NA|TRBV14|TRBJ1-1
TGTGCCAGCAGCCTCGTTCCCGGGTCCGAAGCTTTCTTT
CASSLVPGSEAFF
>NA|few|TRBV4-3|TRBJ2-3
TGCGCCAGCAGCCAAGAAACCCACGGGGCAGATACGCAGTATTTT
CASSQETHGADTQYF
>NA|NA|TRBV5-4|TRBJ2-7
TGTGCCAGCAGCTCCTCAGAAAACTCCTACGAGCAGTACTTC
CASSSSENSYEQYF
>NA|NA|TRBV6-6|TRBJ1-5
TGTGCCAGCAGTTACTGGCAGGATAGCAATCAGCCCCAGCATTTT
CASSYWQDSNQPQHF
>TRBD1|NA|TRBV19|TRBJ1-4
TGTGCCAGTAGTGCGGGACAGGGGTACGGTAGTGAAAAACTGTTTTTT
CASSAGQGYGSEKLFF
>TRBD1|NA|TRBV4-3|TRBJ2-2
TGCGCCAGCAGCCAAGATCCTCCGGGACAGGGGACCACCGGGGAGCTGTTTTTT
CASSQDPPGQGTTGELFF
>NA|NA|TRBV29-1|TRBJ1-1
TGCACCTCGGGGGGGGAGAACACTGAAGCTTTCTTT
CTSGGENTEAFF
>NA|NA|TRBV4-3|TRBJ1-2
TGCGCCAGCAGCCAAGATTTTGGCGGCGCTGTCACCTTC
CASSQDFGGAVTF
>NA|NA|TRBV11-2|TRBJ2-7
TGTGCCAGCAGCACCAGCGAGAGCTCCTACGAGCAGTACTTC
CASSTSESSYEQYF
>NA|NA|TRBV7-2|TRBJ2-5
TGTGCCAGCAGCTTAGTAAGGGGCAGACAAGAGACCCAGTACTTC
CASSLVRGRQETQYF
>TRBD1|NA|TRBV28|TRBJ2-1
TGTGCCAGCAGTTGGGACAGTGAGCGGTTCTTC
CASSWDSERFF
>NA|NA|TRBV4-3|TRBJ1-2
TGCGCCAGCAGCCAAGATCTTCAGGACATACACTATGGCTACACCTTC
CASSQDLQDIHYGYTF
>NA|NA|TRBV6-5|TRBJ2-1
TGTGCCAGCAGAACAGAATACAATGAGCAGTTCTTC
CASRTEYNEQFF
>TRBD1|once|TRBV5-6|TRBJ2-2
TGTGCCAGCAGCCTTTTTGACAGGGATAGCACCGGGGAGCTGTTTTTT
CASSLFDRDSTGELFF
>NA|NA|TRBV27|TRBJ2-1
TGTGCCAGCAGACCAGGGGCTAGCTCCTACAATGAGCAGTTCTTC
CASRPGASSYNEQFF
>NA|NA|TRBV28|TRBJ2-1
TGTGCCAGCACCTGGAGCACCTCCTACAATGAGCAGTTCTTC
CASTWSTSYNEQFF